This TCR beta chain was observed in a study of immune evolution from preneoplasia to lung adenocarcinoma (dated by TCRdb to the early 2020s). Describing the broader study: HLA loss of heterozygosity was observed in roughly 6.8%, 16% and 36% of AIS, MIA and ADC lesions, respectively, and was not observed in any AAH lesions. Whole exome sequencing and methylation data from the same cohort of nodules were integrated with the immune data. The study profiled immune contexture across lung adenocarcinoma precursors and invasive adenocarcinoma using immune gene expression, TCR sequencing and multiplex immunofluorescence. Sample size was based on specimen availability rather than a prior power calculation. In total, the cohort included 50 to 60 patients with pulmonary nodules, all of whom underwent surgical resection. Resected precursor lesions (AAH, AIS, MIA) and invasive adenocarcinomas were compared against paired morphologically normal lung tissue. POLYSOLVER was used to infer Class I HLA alleles from exome data, and LOHHLA was used to detect allele-specific HLA loss. According to the study, about a hundred samples went through TCR sequencing. The TCR sequencing data were obtained from some 50 patients.

TCR beta CDR3 regions were sequenced from DNA using the immunoSEQ hsTCRbeta Kit. In the original analysis: TCR sequencing data were analysed with the ImmunoSEQ Analyzer. T cell clonality was defined as 1 minus Pielou's evenness computed on productive rearrangements. The inverse Simpson index, applied to productive templates, was used to measure T cell diversity. T cell density was defined as TCR beta template counts normalized to usable DNA, with usable DNA estimated by amplifying and sequencing housekeeping genes. Two-sided Kruskal-Wallis tests were used to compare TCR metrics across histologic stages. The clones in this table, taken by TCRdb from immuneACCESS, are in-frame only. Not every clone is retained; where verified, under half of the shortfall comes from an unresolved V gene, and the cause of the rest is unknown. V, J and clone size reflect that table, while D and trimming were determined from the DNA. The sample table records some 6,500 clones; around 84% of these occur just once. The ten largest make up roughly 3.2% of the sample.

Sequences SGHTA (CDR1) and FQGTGA (CDR2) are obtained from the germline V gene. The CDR3 measures 14 amino acids from cysteine to phenylalanine. Just the 42-base CDR3 DNA is kept, in frame starting at base 1. V is cut by 2 bases and J by 6 bases, and the space between the germline ends is 12 bases. Patients underwent resection in Japan or China between about 2014 and 2017. The histologic diagnosis of each case was independently confirmed on H&E slides by two lung cancer pathologists. Premalignant or tumor cells were enriched for nucleic acid extraction by macro-dissection performed after pathologic assessment. FFPE tissue was used for DNA isolation with the AllPrep DNA/RNA FFPE Kit. Here is what the overall study found, with its caveats: The highest clonality was observed in normal lung, whereas higher T cell density and diversity but lower clonality appeared to be present in later-stage lesions. All patients were from Japan and China, so applicability to Western populations was uncertain. Findings were based on association rather than direct causation; larger cohorts with long-term follow-up and longitudinal biopsies were deemed needed. KRAS-mutant nodules showed the highest T cell clonality compared with EGFR-mutant or double wild-type lesions. Top T cell clone frequencies were highest in normal lung and appeared to decrease progressively from AAH through AIS, MIA and invasive adenocarcinoma.

Concerning this clone itself: Its antigen remains undetermined. No quality values exist for individual bases; no much larger clone is one base distant.

The sample was FFPE lung adenocarcinoma in situ tissue. In light of the paper, this sample's cell subset or site label describes: preinvasive adenocarcinoma in situ (AIS). The rearrangement combines TRBV7-3 with TRBJ2-3, with TRBD1 perhaps the D gene, on 6 matching bases. The TCR was taken from a donor at least 70 years old with lung adenocarcinoma. CDR3 reads: CASSLSQGDDTQYF. In nucleotide form, the sequence is TGTGCCAGCAGCTTATCACAGGGTGACGATACGCAGTATTTT. The CDR3, completed at both ends by the reference TRBV7-3 and TRBJ2-3 genes, gives the full variable domain GAGVSQTPSNKVTEKGKYVELRCDPISGHTALYWYRQSLGQGPEFLIYFQGTGAADDSGLPNDRFFAVRPEGSVSTLKIQRTERGDSAVYLCASSLSQGDDTQYFGPGTRLTVL.